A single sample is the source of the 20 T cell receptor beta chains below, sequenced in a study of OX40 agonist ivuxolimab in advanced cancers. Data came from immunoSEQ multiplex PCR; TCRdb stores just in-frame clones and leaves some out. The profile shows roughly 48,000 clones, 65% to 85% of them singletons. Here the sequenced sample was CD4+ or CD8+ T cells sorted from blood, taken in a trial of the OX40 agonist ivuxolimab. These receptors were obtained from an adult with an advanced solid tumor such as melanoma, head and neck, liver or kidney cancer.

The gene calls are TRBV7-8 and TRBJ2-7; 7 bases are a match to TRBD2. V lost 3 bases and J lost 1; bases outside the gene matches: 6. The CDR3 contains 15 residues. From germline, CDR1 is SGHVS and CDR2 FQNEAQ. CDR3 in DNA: TGTGCCAGCAGCTTGTTCTTGCGGGAGTCCTACGAGCAGTACTTC. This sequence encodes CASSLFLRESYEQYF.

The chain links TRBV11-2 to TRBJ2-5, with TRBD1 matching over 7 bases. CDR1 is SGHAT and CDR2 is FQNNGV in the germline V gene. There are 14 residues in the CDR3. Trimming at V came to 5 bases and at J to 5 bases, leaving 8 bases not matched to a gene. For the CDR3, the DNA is TGTGCCAGCAGCATACTGACAGGGTCGGAGACCCAGTACTTC. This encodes CASSILTGSETQYF.

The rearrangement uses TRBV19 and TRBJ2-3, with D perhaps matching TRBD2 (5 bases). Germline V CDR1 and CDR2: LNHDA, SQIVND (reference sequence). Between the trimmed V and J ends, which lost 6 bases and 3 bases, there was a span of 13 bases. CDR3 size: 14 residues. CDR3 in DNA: TGTGCCAGTAGGGGTCGGACGGGGACAGATACGCAGTATTTT. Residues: CASRGRTGTDTQYF.

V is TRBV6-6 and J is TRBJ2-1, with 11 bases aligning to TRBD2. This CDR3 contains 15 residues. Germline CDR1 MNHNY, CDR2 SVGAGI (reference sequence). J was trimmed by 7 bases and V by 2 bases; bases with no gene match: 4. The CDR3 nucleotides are TGTGCCAGCAGTTACCCGAGACTAGCGGGGAATGAGCAGTTCTTC. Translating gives CASSYPRLAGNEQFF.

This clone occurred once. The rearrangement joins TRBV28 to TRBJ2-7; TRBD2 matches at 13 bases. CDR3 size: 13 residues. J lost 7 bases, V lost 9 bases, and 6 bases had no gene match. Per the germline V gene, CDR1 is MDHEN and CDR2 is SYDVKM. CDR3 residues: CASRTSGSGEQYF. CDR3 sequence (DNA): TGTGCCAGTAGGACTAGCGGGAGTGGAGAGCAGTACTTC.

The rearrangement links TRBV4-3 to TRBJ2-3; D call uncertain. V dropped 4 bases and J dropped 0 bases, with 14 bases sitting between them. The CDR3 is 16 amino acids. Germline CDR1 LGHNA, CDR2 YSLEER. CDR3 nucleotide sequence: TGCGCCAGCAGCCCCTACAGCGCCCCTAGCACAGATACGCAGTATTTT. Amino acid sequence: CASSPYSAPSTDTQYF.

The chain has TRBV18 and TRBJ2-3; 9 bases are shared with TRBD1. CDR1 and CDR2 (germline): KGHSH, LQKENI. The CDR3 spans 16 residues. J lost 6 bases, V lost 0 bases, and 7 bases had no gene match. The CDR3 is CASSPPGTGRSDTQYF. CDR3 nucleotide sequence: TGTGCCAGCTCACCACCCGGGACAGGGCGCAGCGATACGCAGTATTTT.

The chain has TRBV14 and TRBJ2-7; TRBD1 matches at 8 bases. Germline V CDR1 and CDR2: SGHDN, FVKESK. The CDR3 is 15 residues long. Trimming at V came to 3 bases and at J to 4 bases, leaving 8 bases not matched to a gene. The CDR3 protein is CASSQRPGQVYEQYF. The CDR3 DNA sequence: TGTGCCAGCAGCCAGCGACCGGGACAGGTATACGAGCAGTACTTC.

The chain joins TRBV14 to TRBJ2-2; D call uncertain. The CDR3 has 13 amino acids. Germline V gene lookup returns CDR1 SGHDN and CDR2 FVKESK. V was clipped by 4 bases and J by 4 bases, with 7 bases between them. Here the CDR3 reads CASSLRATGELFF. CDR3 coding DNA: TGTGCCAGCAGCCTTCGGGCCACCGGGGAGCTGTTTTTT.

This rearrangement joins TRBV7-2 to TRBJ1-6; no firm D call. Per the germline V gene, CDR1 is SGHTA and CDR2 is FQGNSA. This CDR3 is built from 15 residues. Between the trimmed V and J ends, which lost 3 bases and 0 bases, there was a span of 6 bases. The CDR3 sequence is CASSFSSSYNSPLHF. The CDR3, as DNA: TGTGCCAGCAGCTTCAGTAGCTCCTATAATTCACCCCTCCACTTT. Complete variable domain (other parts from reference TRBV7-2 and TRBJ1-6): GAGVSQSPSNKVTEKGKDVELRCDPISGHTALYWYRQSLGQGLEFLIYFQGNSAPDKSGLPSDRFSAERTGGSVSTLTIQRTQQEDSAVYLCASSFSSSYNSPLHFGNGTRLTVT.

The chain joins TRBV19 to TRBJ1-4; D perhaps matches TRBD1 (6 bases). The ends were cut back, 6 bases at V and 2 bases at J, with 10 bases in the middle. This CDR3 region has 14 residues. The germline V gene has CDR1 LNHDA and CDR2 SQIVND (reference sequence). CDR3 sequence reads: CASRPGATNEKLFF. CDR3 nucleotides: TGTGCCAGTAGACCAGGGGCGACTAATGAAAAACTGTTTTTT.

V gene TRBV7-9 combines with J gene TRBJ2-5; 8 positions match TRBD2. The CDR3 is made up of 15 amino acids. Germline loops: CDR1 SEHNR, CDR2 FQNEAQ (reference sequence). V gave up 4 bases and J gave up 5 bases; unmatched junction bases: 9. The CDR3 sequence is CASSSRGGQLETQYF. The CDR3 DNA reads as TGTGCCAGCAGCTCCCGGGGGGGGCAGTTGGAGACCCAGTACTTC.

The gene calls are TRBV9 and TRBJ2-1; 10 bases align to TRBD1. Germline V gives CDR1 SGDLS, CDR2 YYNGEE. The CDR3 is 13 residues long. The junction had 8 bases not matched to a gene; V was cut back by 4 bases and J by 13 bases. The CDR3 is CASSTQDRGSQFF. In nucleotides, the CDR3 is TGTGCCAGCAGCACCCAGGACAGGGGGTCTCAGTTCTTC.

The chain's CDR3 is CASRLEGSTDTQYF. The CDR3 coding sequence is TGTGCCAGCAGACTAGAAGGGAGCACAGATACGCAGTATTTT. V and J are TRBV6-5 and TRBJ2-3, with a tentative D call TRBD2 (5 bases). Germline V gene sequence: CDR1 MNHEY, CDR2 SVGAGI. V was clipped by 6 bases and J by 0 bases, with 10 bases between them. There are 14 residues in the CDR3.

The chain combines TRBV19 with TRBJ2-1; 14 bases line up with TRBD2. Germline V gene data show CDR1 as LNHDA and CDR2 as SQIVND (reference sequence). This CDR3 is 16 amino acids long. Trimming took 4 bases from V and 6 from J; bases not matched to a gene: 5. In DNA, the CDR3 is TGTGCCAGTAGTACCCGACTAGCGGGAGGGGTCAATGAGCAGTTCTTC. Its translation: CASSTRLAGGVNEQFF.

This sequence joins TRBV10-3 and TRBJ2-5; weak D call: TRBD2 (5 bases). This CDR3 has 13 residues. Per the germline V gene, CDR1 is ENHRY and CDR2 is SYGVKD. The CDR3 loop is CAASAADQETQYF. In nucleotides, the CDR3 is TGTGCAGCGTCAGCGGCCGACCAAGAGACCCAGTACTTC.

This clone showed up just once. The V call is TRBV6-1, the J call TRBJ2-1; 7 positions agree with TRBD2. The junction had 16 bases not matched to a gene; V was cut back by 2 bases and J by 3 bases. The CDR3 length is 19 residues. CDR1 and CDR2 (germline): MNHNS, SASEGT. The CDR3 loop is CASSEKNPHAGVGYNEQFF. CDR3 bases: TGTGCCAGCAGTGAAAAAAACCCCCACGCGGGAGTGGGCTACAATGAGCAGTTCTTC.

The CDR3 coding sequence is TGCGCCAGCAGCCACGGAACGACAAGGGACAATGAGCAGTTCTTC. It specifies CASSHGTTRDNEQFF. The chain joins TRBV5-1 to TRBJ2-1; unclear D gene. Trimming pared 4 bases from V and 5 bases from J, leaving 16 bases between. This CDR3 comprises 15 residues. Germline V lookup: CDR1 SGHRS, CDR2 YFSETQ.

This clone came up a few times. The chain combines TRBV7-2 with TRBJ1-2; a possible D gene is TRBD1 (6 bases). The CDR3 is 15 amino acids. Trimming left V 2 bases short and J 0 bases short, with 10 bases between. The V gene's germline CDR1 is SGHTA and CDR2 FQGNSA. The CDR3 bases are TGTGCCAGCAGCTTAACGACAGGACCTAACTATGGCTACACCTTC. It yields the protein CASSLTTGPNYGYTF.

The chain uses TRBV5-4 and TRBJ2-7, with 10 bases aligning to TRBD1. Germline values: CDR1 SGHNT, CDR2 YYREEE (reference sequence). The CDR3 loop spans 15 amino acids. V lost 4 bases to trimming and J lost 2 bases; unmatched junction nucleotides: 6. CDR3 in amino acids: CASSAGTGDPYEQYF. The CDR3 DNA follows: TGTGCCAGCAGCGCCGGGACAGGGGACCCCTACGAGCAGTACTTC.